One TCR beta chain is described in this entry. This CDR3 has 13 amino acids. The ends were cut back, 2 bases at V and 3 bases at J, with 7 bases in the middle. Germline CDR1 and CDR2: SGHTA and FQGTGA. The recovered donors of Cohort 3 showed two negative PCRs, clearance, or symptom resolution. The source of the sample is a study of blood T cell repertoires in COVID-19. Study background: From the United States, Italy and Spain came samples of acute and convalescent COVID-19. The analysed material was cDNA or gDNA that came from T cells, B-cell-depleted T cells, or PBMCs.

As handled by the study authors: The authors estimated nucleated cell counts from reference gene primer amplification. The method was immunoSEQ multiplex PCR; TCRdb's version includes in-frame clones alone and lacks a portion of them. V, J and clone size are those of that table, while D and trimming were read from the DNA. The data show some 270,000 clones, roughly four fifths seen once. The sequencing input was PBMCs or T cells enriched from blood (not recorded which). This TCR was recovered from a middle-aged man who had recovered from COVID-19. J is TRBJ2-5 and V is TRBV7-3, with a tentative D call TRBD1 (6 bases). DNA of the CDR3: TGTGCCAGCAGCTTAGGACAGAAAGAGACCCAGTACTTC. Its protein is CASSLGQKETQYF.